Sequencing of this T cell receptor beta chain was carried out in a study of Graves' ophthalmopathy and Graves' hyperthyroidism (dated by TCRdb to between 2017 and 2018). With regard to the full study: Peripheral blood samples were taken at the time of initial diagnosis, before any treatment was given. In total, 135 blood samples were TCR-sequenced: roughly 45 ophthalmopathy, some 75 hyperthyroidism and some 17 hyperthyroidism-to-ophthalmopathy patients. For training and testing, the 100 patients in the discovery cohort were randomly divided in a 7:3 ratio. Following sample collection, hyperthyroidism patients were given methimazole at a starting dose of 30 mg daily, and ophthalmopathy patients were given high-dose intravenous methylprednisolone. The study used TCR beta repertoire signatures to distinguish Graves' ophthalmopathy from Graves' hyperthyroidism and to predict progression to ophthalmopathy. In over five hyperthyroidism patients, T-cell repertoires of thyroid tissue and blood were compared. To explore V-J signatures that distinguish ophthalmopathy from hyperthyroidism, a discovery set of about a hundred patients was enrolled, made up of 40 to 45 with ophthalmopathy and some 58 with stable hyperthyroidism. The independent validation cohort included some 19 hyperthyroidism patients plus 17 patients who later progressed from hyperthyroidism to ophthalmopathy.

For repertoire sequencing, the TCR beta CDR3 regions were amplified from RNA transcripts. The first round of RT-PCR was done with HTBI primers and the Qiagen OneStep RT-PCR kit, and was followed by a second round of multiplex PCR, then size selection and purification. Libraries were sequenced paired-end with 100 bp reads on an Illumina HiSeq2000. The study's processing was this. Reads were processed with SOAPnuke, discarding reads with adapters, uncalled bases, mean Phred below 15, or no exact constant-primer or identifier match. COPE v1.2.5 was used to merge high-quality paired reads. Each unique nucleotide sequence was treated as a clonotype, and MiTCR v1.1 was used to align the clonotypes to the IMGT TRB V, D and J references. Analysis was restricted to V-J combinations with a frequency above 0.0001, which covered about 99% of repertoires. For each V-J combination, a TCR clonal expansion and chaos score was defined as F50 clonal expansion divided by the chaos observed in the TCRdist matrix. Features were reduced by Welch's t-statistics and random forest to some 13 V-J combinations, which fed a naive Bayes classifier. The similarity between thyroid and blood repertoires was quantified using the Morisita-Horn index. TCRdb reworked the public reads: Q25 trimming with fastp, MiXCR clone assembly, productive beta chains retained. Each record represents a unique CDR3 protein, reported with the most common genes and DNA among its rows. TCRdb's processing, not the authors', yielded these V and J calls. The sample table holds 500,000 to 700,000 distinct CDR3 sequences, of which about 20% were seen once. The top ten constitute roughly 6.9% of the sample.

Hyperthyroidism was defined as stable when no progression to ophthalmopathy occurred within 18 months of follow-up. Patients with hyperthyroidism were aged 18 to 65 years, had been newly diagnosed, and had a disease duration of less than 2 months. Patients with other autoimmune diseases, uncontrolled infections, pregnancy or lactation were excluded. Diagnosis was based on clinical symptoms, serum thyroxine, TRAb, thyroid ultrasound and orbital computed tomography. Ficoll-Paque density gradient centrifugation was used to isolate PBMCs from around 10 ml of fresh peripheral blood. Total RNA was extracted with Trizol reagent and quality-checked on an Agilent 2100 Bioanalyzer. V is pruned by 4 bases and J by 3 bases, leaving 5 bases of the junction without a gene match. The germline V gene encodes CDR1 DFQATT and CDR2 SNEGSKA (reference sequence). The CDR3 sequence holds 14 residues, the cysteine and phenylalanine included. Kept here is only the CDR3 DNA, which spans 42 bases and is read in frame from base 1.

This clonotype came up many times. The clone's antigen remains unknown. Qualities for individual bases were not recorded, and no much larger clone is one base off. Points the paper makes about the study in general: Most expanded thyroid clonotypes with frequency above 0.001 were also detected in blood, suggesting blood repertoires may reflect the thyroid immune response. The 13-signature model separated ophthalmopathy from stable hyperthyroidism with 85% to 90% sensitivity and about 81% specificity in cross-validation, and 80%/75% in the test set. Sample size was not statistically predetermined, and group allocation was not concealed from the investigators. In validation, the model predicted ophthalmopathy progression with 55% to 71% sensitivity and around 72% specificity; 12 predicted patients were CT-confirmed with GO in a median of approximately 6.5 months.

The sample taken for sequencing was peripheral blood. The chain is assembled from TRBV20-1 and TRBJ2-7; 11 central nucleotides agree with TRBD1. The sequence derives from a young woman with stable Graves' hyperthyroidism. Some clones in this sample may be carry-over from other donors' samples. Donor details come from another sample of the same person, matched by shared clones. The DNA reads as follows: TGCAGTGCTATACTGGGGACAGGGGGCTACGAGCAGTACTTC. Its coded protein is CSAILGTGGYEQYF.